The present T cell receptor (beta chain) was sequenced within a study of blood T cells in healthy people across ages. On the study more broadly: About one barcoded beta molecule per two T cells was the capture yield of template switching. Findings and limits, study-wide: While age rose, TCR beta diversity per million T cells dropped in a roughly linear way.

As to this clonotype: Its antigen remains unidentified.

The CDR3 sequence is 14 residues long. The germline CDR1 and CDR2 sequences are DFQATT and SNEGSKA (reference sequence). V lost 6 bases and J 8 bases, leaving 22 bases between the germline ends. With a J-beta primer mix and a sample-barcoded 5' primer, a second PCR ran about 7 to 11 cycles. Carrying 12 random nucleotides, a template-switch adaptor labeled each individual cDNA molecule. TCRdb re-called the 5' RACE reads with MiXCR, one entry per CDR3 protein. Of about 1.1 million distinct CDR3 sequences in the sample, around two fifths were seen once. This clonotype originated in a man aged 18 to 30 in good health. This rearrangement joins TRBV20-1 to TRBJ2-5, with a possible D match to TRBD2 (6 bases). The sequenced sample consisted of blood. The CDR3 bases are TGCAGTGCAACCAACGGGGACTCCGGGCGAACCCAGTACTTC. This encodes CSATNGDSGRTQYF.